Listed here are 27 T cell receptor beta chains from one sample, sequenced in a study of metastatic and nonmetastatic thyroid tumors. TCRdb ran MiXCR on the PCR reads. The table lists over 35,000 clones, about a sixth of them singletons. Until they underwent thyroid surgery, no patient had received any treatment. The material sequenced was tumor tissue. Source of these receptors: a female donor with papillary thyroid cancer or a benign thyroid nodule (not recorded which). Some clones in this sample may be carry-over from other donors' samples.

The table lists this clone with many counts. The rearrangement uses TRBV19 and TRBJ1-1; D uncertain. The V gene lost 8 bases and the J gene lost 0 bases, with 7 bases spanning the gap. The CDR3 runs to 12 residues. The germline CDR1 and CDR2 sequences are LNHDA and SQIVND (reference sequence). The CDR3 region is CASRRVNTEAFF. The CDR3 nucleotides are TGTGCCAGTCGACGGGTGAACACTGAAGCTTTCTTT.

In its sample, this clone was seen many times. The rearrangement links TRBV7-2 to TRBJ2-1; D tentatively reads TRBD1 or TRBD2 (6 bases each). Per the germline V gene, CDR1 is SGHTA and CDR2 is FQGNSA. The CDR3 is 17 residues long. Trimming removed 1 base from V and 0 bases from J, with 13 bases in between. The CDR3 here is CASSLGRGGSSYNEQFF. The CDR3 coding sequence is TGTGCCAGCAGCTTAGGGAGAGGGGGGAGCTCCTACAATGAGCAGTTCTTC. The whole variable domain, remainder taken from reference TRBV7-2 and TRBJ2-1, is GAGVSQSPSNKVTEKGKDVELRCDPISGHTALYWYRQSLGQGLEFLIYFQGNSAPDKSGLPSDRFSAERTGGSVSTLTIQRTQQEDSAVYLCASSLGRGGSSYNEQFFGPGTRLTVL.

V usage is TRBV4-1 and J usage is TRBJ2-5; D gene unclear. The ends were cut back, 0 bases at V and 4 bases at J, with 15 bases in the middle. There are 16 residues in the CDR3. Germline values: CDR1 MGHRA, CDR2 YSYEKL. The chain's CDR3 is CASSQEGFDSLETQYF. CDR3 DNA: TGCGCCAGCAGCCAAGAAGGATTTGACTCCCTAGAGACCCAGTACTTC.

This clone has at least ten counts. J is TRBJ2-1 and V is TRBV5-1, with 8 bases matching TRBD1. V lost 4 bases and J lost 7; bases outside the gene matches: 7. The CDR3 consists of 14 residues. CDR1 is SGHRS, CDR2 YFSETQ, per germline. This CDR3 is CASSGKTGANEQFF. In DNA, the CDR3 is TGCGCCAGCAGCGGTAAGACAGGGGCTAATGAGCAGTTCTTC.

This clone was counted a few times. This rearrangement joins TRBV12-3 or TRBV12-4 to TRBJ1-1; TRBD1 aligns across 7 bases. The CDR3 spans 15 residues. V dropped 5 bases and J dropped 3; count of bases not matched to a gene: 9. Here the CDR3 reads CASSIRGRLDTEAFF. The DNA for the CDR3 is TGTGCCAGCAGTATTAGGGGGCGCTTGGACACTGAAGCTTTCTTT.

This clone was detected many times. The V gene is TRBV9, the J gene TRBJ2-3; 11 bases map to TRBD2. Losses at the gene ends were 3 bases for V and 5 bases for J; bases not matched to a gene: 11. Germline V gene lookup returns CDR1 SGDLS and CDR2 YYNGEE. This CDR3 is built from 17 residues. Written as DNA, the CDR3 is TGTGCCAGCAGCGGACTTTTAGCGGGAGGGCCGGGAGATACGCAGTATTTT. Protein product: CASSGLLAGGPGDTQYF.

Notes on this clone: Because the CDR3 is missing its conserved closing phenylalanine or tryptophan, this is likely a read error. The chain couples TRBV15 to TRBJ2-7; tentatively, D is TRBD1 (6 bases). The CDR3 is 16 residues long. Germline V gene lookup returns CDR1 LNHNV and CDR2 YYDKDF (reference sequence). The CDR3 DNA follows: TGTGCCACCACCAGAGCAACAGGGACAAAGGCCTTCGAGCAGTACTTG. Its protein is CATTRATGTKAFEQYL.

The sample holds a few counts of this clone. A read error may be the cause here, since a much bigger clone is one base away. The rearrangement links TRBV20-1 to TRBJ2-2, with 8 bases that match TRBD2. CDR1 and CDR2 (germline): DFQATT, SNEGSKA (reference sequence). The CDR3 covers 14 residues. The CDR3: CSAGGAGATGELSF. In DNA, the CDR3 is TGCAGTGCCGGGGGGGCGGGAGCCACCGGGGAGCTGTCTTTT.

This clone was detected ten times or more. The chain employs TRBV5-1 and TRBJ2-1, with 7 bases identical to TRBD1. In germline, CDR1 is SGHRS, CDR2 YFSETQ. This CDR3 is built from 15 residues. Losses at the gene ends were 6 bases for V and 1 base for J; bases not matched to a gene: 7. CDR3 amino acids: CASTPPGQSYNEQFF. The CDR3, as DNA: TGCGCCAGCACCCCCCCGGGACAGTCCTACAATGAGCAGTTCTTC.

This clone was picked up a small number of times. Compared with germline, one end of the junction differs, possibly owing to a read error. The V gene is TRBV28, the J gene TRBJ2-2, with TRBD2 matching 8 bases. The germline V gene encodes CDR1 MDHEN and CDR2 SYDVKM. The CDR3 has 16 amino acids. This CDR3 is CASSSPGLVRTVELFF. The CDR3 DNA reads as TGTGCCAGCAGTTCCCCGGGACTAGTAAGGACCGTGGAGCTGTTTTTT. Combining the CDR3 with reference TRBV28 and TRBJ2-2 gives the whole variable domain DVKVTQSSRYLVKRTGEKVFLECVQDMDHENMFWYRQDPGLGLRLIYFSYDVKMKEKGDIPEGYSVSREKKERFSLILESASTNQTSMYLCASSSPGLVRTVELFFGEGSRLTVL.

This clone was seen at least ten times. The chain links TRBV6-2 or TRBV6-3 to TRBJ1-2; D is perhaps TRBD1 (6 bases). V was clipped by 4 bases and J by 8 bases, with 14 bases between them. Germline lookup yields CDR1 MNHEY and CDR2 SVGEGT. CDR3 length: 13 residues. The CDR3: CASSSPDSRGYTF. Here the CDR3 DNA reads TGTGCCAGCAGTTCTCCGGACAGTCGAGGCTACACCTTC.

There are many counts of this clone. V usage is TRBV24-1 and J usage is TRBJ2-5, with TRBD1 matching over 9 bases. The CDR3 is made up of 15 amino acids. Germline V CDR1 and CDR2: KGHDR, SFDVKD. V lost 2 bases to trimming and J lost 5 bases; unmatched junction nucleotides: 5. In DNA, the CDR3 is TGTGCCACCAGTGATTCAACAGGGGGCTTGGAGACCCAGTACTTC. It is translated as CATSDSTGGLETQYF.

V is TRBV18 and J is TRBJ2-7, with 10 bases matching TRBD1. CDR3 length equals 15 residues. Trimming took 1 base from V and 2 from J; bases not matched to a gene: 2. Per germline, CDR1 KGHSH and CDR2 LQKENI. The CDR3 sequence is CASSPRGQGPYEQYF. The CDR3 DNA follows: TGTGCCAGCTCACCACGGGGACAGGGGCCCTACGAGCAGTACTTC. The whole variable domain, remainder taken from reference TRBV18 and TRBJ2-7, is NAGVMQNPRHLVRRRGQEARLRCSPMKGHSHVYWYRQLPEEGLKFMVYLQKENIIDESGMPKERFSAEFPKEGPSILRIQQVVRGDSAAYFCASSPRGQGPYEQYFGPGTRLTVT.

The chain links TRBV5-3 to TRBJ2-7; D is unclear. TRBV5-3 falls under the ORF class, with uncertain function. V lost 8 bases, J lost 5 bases, and 14 bases lay in between. The length of the CDR3 is 12 residues. CDR3 nucleotides: TGTGCCAGCAGCCAGCACTCGAACGAGCAGTACTTC. It encodes CASSQHSNEQYF.

This clone has ten or more counts. The J gene is TRBJ1-5, the V gene TRBV27, with no clear D. V was pared by 5 bases and J by 2 bases, with 13 bases between. This CDR3 is built from 15 residues. In germline, CDR1 is MNHEY, CDR2 SMNVEV (reference sequence). CDR3 sequence reads: CASSPHEGRNQPQHF. The CDR3, as DNA: TGTGCCAGCAGTCCCCACGAGGGTCGCAATCAGCCCCAGCATTTT.

At least ten counts were recorded for this clone. The rearrangement links TRBV5-6 to TRBJ2-3; no clear D. CDR1 and CDR2 from the germline V gene are SGHDT and YYEEEE. This CDR3 comprises 12 residues. Trimming removed 4 bases from V and 2 bases from J, with 5 bases in between. The chain's CDR3 is CASSAHTDTQYF. DNA of the CDR3: TGTGCCAGCAGCGCACACACAGATACGCAGTATTTT.

This clone was seen at least ten times. The CDR3 DNA reads as TGTGCCAGCAGTCTCACGACAGAAGAGACCCAGTACTTC. Protein sequence: CASSLTTEETQYF. This chain connects TRBV6-1 to TRBJ2-5; weak D call: TRBD1 (5 bases). The CDR3 spans 13 residues. V was trimmed by 5 bases and J by 3 bases, leaving 10 bases between them. Germline values: CDR1 MNHNS, CDR2 SASEGT.

This clone was detected many times. The V gene is TRBV28, the J gene TRBJ2-1; tentatively, D is TRBD2 (6 bases). This CDR3 is built from 14 residues. Trimming cost V 5 bases and J 9 bases, with 17 bases left between them. CDR1 is MDHEN and CDR2 is SYDVKM in the germline V gene. DNA of the CDR3: TGTGCCAGCAGTCGGCAACTAGGAGGGTTTGAGCAGTTCTTC. Residues: CASSRQLGGFEQFF.

The gene calls are TRBV6-1 and TRBJ1-5; D uncertain. Trimming removed 2 bases from V and 3 bases from J, with 5 bases in between. Germline loops: CDR1 MNHNS, CDR2 SASEGT. This CDR3 has 13 residues. In DNA, the CDR3 is TGTGCCAGCAGTGAATGGGACAATCAGCCCCAGCATTTT. Its translation is CASSEWDNQPQHF.

This clone appeared many times. The chain uses TRBV19 and TRBJ1-1, with 8 bases identical to TRBD1. The germline gives CDR1 LNHDA, CDR2 SQIVND (reference sequence). There are 14 residues in the CDR3. The V segment lost 10 bases and the J segment 7 bases; nucleotides outside the gene matches: 14. CDR3 nucleotide sequence: TGTGCCACACACTCAGGGGGCGCATTTATTGAAGCTTTCTTT. Residues: CATHSGGAFIEAFF.

In the case of this clone: A much larger clone is a single base away; this may be a read error. V is TRBV7-8 and J is TRBJ1-1; D possibly corresponds to TRBD1 (5 bases). In germline, CDR1 is SGHVS, CDR2 FQNEAQ. The V gene lost 1 base and the J gene lost 3 bases, with 12 bases spanning the gap. This CDR3 has 15 residues. The CDR3 DNA reads as TGTGCCAGCAGCTTAGAGGCAGGGACGTACACTGAAGCTTTCTTT. It specifies CASSLEAGTYTEAFF.

This clone appeared many times. The V call is TRBV4-3, the J call TRBJ1-5; D unresolved. The germline V gene encodes CDR1 LGHNA and CDR2 YSLEER. Trimming removed 2 bases from V and 7 bases from J, with 9 bases in between. CDR3 length equals 13 residues. DNA of the CDR3: TGCGCCAGCAGCCAATCGTCGGGGCAGCCCCAGCATTTT. Translation: CASSQSSGQPQHF.

This clone has at least ten counts. The V and J genes are TRBV4-3 and TRBJ2-2, with TRBD2 matching over 14 bases. The CDR3 loop spans 17 amino acids. The V and J ends lost 0 bases and 4 bases, in that order; junction bases with no gene match: 1. The germline V gene has CDR1 LGHNA and CDR2 YSLEER. The CDR3 is CASSQEGLAGVTGELFF. The CDR3 DNA follows: TGCGCCAGCAGCCAAGAGGGACTAGCGGGAGTCACCGGGGAGCTGTTTTTT.

This clone was seen repeatedly, ten times or more. The CDR3 region has the DNA TGCGCCAGCAGCAAAAGACGGAGCGCTACTACCTACGAGCAGTACTTC. Residues: CASSKRRSATTYEQYF. This chain connects TRBV5-1 to TRBJ2-7; D is unresolved. Germline CDR1 SGHRS, CDR2 YFSETQ. CDR3 length: 16 residues. Trimming took off 4 bases at V and 2 bases at J, with 19 bases between the two ends.

This clone was counted between two and nine times. This may arise from a read error, as a much more abundant clone is one base away. The chain is built from TRBV29-1 and TRBJ1-1, with D perhaps matching TRBD1 (5 bases). Germline V gene sequence: CDR1 SQVTM, CDR2 ANQGSEA. This CDR3 has 15 residues. The CDR3 is CSATNVGARPTEAFF. CDR3 sequence (DNA): TGCAGTGCCACGAATGTAGGGGCCCGTCCAACTGAAGCTTTCTTT.

This clone has only a few counts. Possible read error: a much larger clone is one base away. This chain links TRBV10-2 with TRBJ1-1; D unresolved. V lost 3 bases to trimming and J lost 2 bases, with 13 bases between them. Germline CDR1 reads WSHSY; CDR2 reads SAAADI. There are 15 residues in the CDR3. CDR3 bases: TGCGCCAGCAGTGACCTCTGGAGAACAAACACTGAAGCTTTCTTT. Translation: CASSDLWRTNTEAFF.

V is TRBV28 and J is TRBJ2-7; tentatively, D is TRBD1 (5 bases). The germline V gene has CDR1 MDHEN and CDR2 SYDVKM. Trimming stripped 6 bases from V and 6 bases from J, with 21 bases between. The CDR3 sequence is 15 residues long. The CDR3 sequence: CASSPVAGNNREQYF. The CDR3 DNA sequence: TGTGCCAGCAGCCCCGTGGCAGGGAATAATCGCGAGCAGTACTTC.